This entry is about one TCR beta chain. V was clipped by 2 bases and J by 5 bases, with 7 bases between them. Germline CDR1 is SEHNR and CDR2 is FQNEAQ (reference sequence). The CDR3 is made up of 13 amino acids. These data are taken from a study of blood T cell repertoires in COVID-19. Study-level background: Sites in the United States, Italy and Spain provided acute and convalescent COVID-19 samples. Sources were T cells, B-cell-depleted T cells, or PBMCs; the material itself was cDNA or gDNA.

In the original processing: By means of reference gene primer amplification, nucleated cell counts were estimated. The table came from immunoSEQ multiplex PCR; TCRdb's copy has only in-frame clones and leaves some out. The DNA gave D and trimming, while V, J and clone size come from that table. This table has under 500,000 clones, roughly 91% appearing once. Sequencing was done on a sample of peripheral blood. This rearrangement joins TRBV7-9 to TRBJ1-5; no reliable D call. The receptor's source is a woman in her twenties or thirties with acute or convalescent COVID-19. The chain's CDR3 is CASSLSVHQPQHF. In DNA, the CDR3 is TGTGCCAGCAGCTTATCGGTTCATCAGCCCCAGCATTTT.